A selection of T cell receptor beta chains follows, all from one sample in a study of cytomegalovirus exposure and HLA in healthy donors. Here immunoSEQ multiplex PCR was the method, and the copy in TCRdb shows in-frame clones only, minus some. The table has approximately 150,000 clones, 80% to 95% seen once; the top ten hold about 0.7%. Source material: PBMCs. Receptors were obtained from a young man in good health and CMV-seronegative. CDR3s include the opening cysteine and the closing phenylalanine or tryptophan. The D gene is left open where the match is weak. Some rows have no size entry. The others give once, few or many, or a class for an expanded clone.

d_gene,abundance,j_gene,v_gene,CDR3aa,CDR3nt
TRBD1,-,TRBJ2-1,TRBV7-2,CASSVQGYNEQFF,TGTGCCAGCAGCGTACAGGGGTACAATGAGCAGTTCTTC
TRBD1,-,TRBJ2-2,TRBV5-1,CASSVGDRDYTGELFF,TGCGCCAGCAGTGTGGGGGACAGGGACTACACCGGGGAGCTGTTTTTT
-,-,TRBJ2-7,TRBV18,CASSPRGWEQYF,TGTGCCAGCTCACCACGAGGATGGGAGCAGTACTTC
TRBD1,-,TRBJ1-1,TRBV6-5,CASTEGQGRTEAFF,TGTGCCAGCACCGAAGGACAGGGCCGGACTGAAGCTTTCTTT
TRBD1,-,TRBJ2-7,TRBV27,CASTTLGTGGNEQYF,TGTGCCAGCACTACTTTAGGGACAGGGGGCAACGAGCAGTACTTC
TRBD2,once,TRBJ2-7,TRBV19,CASSIASGGNYEQYF,TGTGCCAGTAGTATAGCGTCGGGGGGGAACTACGAGCAGTACTTC
-,-,TRBJ2-3,TRBV11-2,CASSLKGKPREGTDTQYF,TGTGCCAGCAGCTTAAAAGGGAAACCTCGGGAAGGGACAGATACGCAGTATTTT
TRBD1,once,TRBJ1-5,TRBV19,CASRQTGTGSQPQHF,TGTGCCAGTAGACAAACCGGGACAGGGAGTCAGCCCCAGCATTTT
-,-,TRBJ2-2,TRBV9,CASSVGQGMRTGELFF,TGTGCCAGCAGCGTAGGTCAGGGGATGCGCACCGGGGAGCTGTTTTTT
-,-,TRBJ1-3,TRBV30,CAWSVNTGNTIYF,TGTGCCTGGAGTGTAAACACTGGAAACACCATATATTTT
-,-,TRBJ2-5,TRBV12-1,CASSFAEDRGQETQYF,TGTGCCAGCAGCTTTGCGGAGGACAGGGGTCAAGAGACCCAGTACTTC
TRBD2,-,TRBJ2-7,TRBV10-3,CAISGGRDLTYEQYF,TGTGCCATCAGTGGTGGGAGGGACCTTACCTACGAGCAGTACTTC
TRBD2,-,TRBJ2-3,TRBV19,CASSILPLAGVGPDTQYF,TGTGCCAGTAGTATTCTCCCTCTCGCGGGAGTGGGGCCAGATACGCAGTATTTT
-,-,TRBJ1-1,TRBV4-3,CASSRDSLTEAFF,TGCGCCAGCAGCCGAGACAGTCTCACTGAAGCTTTCTTT
TRBD2,-,TRBJ2-7,TRBV27,CASSLASGYYEQYF,TGTGCCAGCAGCTTGGCTAGCGGATACTACGAGCAGTACTTC
-,-,TRBJ2-7,TRBV7-3,CASSLTGGYEQYF,TGTGCCAGCAGCTTAACAGGGGGCTACGAGCAGTACTTC
-,-,TRBJ1-1,TRBV5-1,CASSLVGGDTEAFF,TGCGCCAGCAGCTTGGTTGGGGGGGACACTGAAGCTTTCTTT
-,once,TRBJ2-2,TRBV7-2,CASSPRPERTGELFF,TGTGCCAGCAGCCCCCGTCCCGAGCGCACCGGGGAGCTGTTTTTT
TRBD2,-,TRBJ2-5,TRBV13,CASSPPPGLAGEDGETQYF,TGTGCCAGCAGCCCCCCACCGGGACTAGCGGGAGAGGATGGGGAGACCCAGTACTTC
TRBD1,few,TRBJ1-2,TRBV6-1,CASSVQQGPNGYTF,TGTGCCAGCAGTGTTCAACAGGGGCCGAACGGCTACACCTTC
TRBD1,-,TRBJ1-2,TRBV9,CASSAGQGRTNYGYTF,TGTGCCAGCAGCGCTGGACAGGGTCGGACTAACTATGGCTACACCTTC
-,once,TRBJ2-2,TRBV30,CAWIRAGELFF,TGTGCCTGGATTCGAGCCGGGGAGCTGTTTTTT
TRBD1,-,TRBJ1-2,TRBV29-1,CSVAGQGVNTNYGYTF,TGCAGCGTTGCGGGACAGGGGGTGAATACTAACTATGGCTACACCTTC
-,once,TRBJ2-5,TRBV5-4,CASSLAAETQYF,TGTGCCAGCAGCTTAGCTGCCGAGACCCAGTACTTC
TRBD2,-,TRBJ2-1,TRBV14,CASSQDSWTSFSEQFF,TGTGCCAGCAGCCAAGACTCGTGGACTAGCTTCAGTGAGCAGTTCTTC
TRBD2,-,TRBJ2-2,TRBV27,CASKAGGFGTGELFF,TGTGCCAGCAAAGCGGGGGGATTTGGGACCGGGGAGCTGTTTTTT
TRBD1,once,TRBJ2-7,TRBV5-4,CASGNLRTGIYEQYF,TGTGCCAGCGGGAATCTAAGGACAGGGATCTACGAGCAGTACTTC
-,-,TRBJ1-1,TRBV6-5,CASRGHMNTEAFF,TGTGCCAGCAGGGGACACATGAACACTGAAGCTTTCTTT
TRBD1,-,TRBJ1-2,TRBV4-3,CASSQDGDRVLSGYTF,TGCGCCAGCAGCCAAGATGGGGACAGGGTACTAAGTGGCTACACCTTC
TRBD2,-,TRBJ2-1,TRBV19,CASSTGLAGYNEQFF,TGTGCCAGTAGTACTGGGCTAGCGGGGTACAATGAGCAGTTCTTC
-,once,TRBJ1-5,TRBV6-1,CASSGAGVNQPQHF,TGTGCCAGCAGTGGGGCAGGGGTCAATCAGCCCCAGCATTTT
-,-,TRBJ1-5,TRBV4-1,CASSQGIGGQPQHF,TGCGCCAGCAGCCAAGGAATAGGGGGACAGCCCCAGCATTTT
TRBD1,once,TRBJ1-2,TRBV29-1,CSASTGSGNYGYTF,TGCAGCGCCTCGACAGGGTCGGGGAACTATGGCTACACCTTC
TRBD2,-,TRBJ2-5,TRBV18,CASSPGAGGETQYF,TGTGCCAGCTCACCCGGGGCGGGAGGAGAGACCCAGTACTTC
-,-,TRBJ2-7,TRBV9,CASSVGAGAPYEQYF,TGTGCCAGCAGCGTAGGCGCGGGGGCGCCCTACGAGCAGTACTTC
TRBD2,-,TRBJ2-1,TRBV14,CASSQAGSGGYNEQFF,TGTGCCAGCAGCCAAGCAGGAAGCGGGGGATACAATGAGCAGTTCTTC
TRBD1,-,TRBJ2-7,TRBV7-9,CASSPRTGGTYEQYF,TGTGCCAGCAGCCCCCGGACAGGGGGGACTTACGAGCAGTACTTC